The rows below give T cell receptor beta chains drawn from one sample of a study of blood T cells in healthy people across ages. TCRdb independently ran MiXCR on the 5' RACE reads; one entry per CDR3 protein. The table includes fewer than 750,000 distinct CDR3 sequences, approximately 52% detected once. Sequencing was performed on blood. These receptor sequences come from a woman over 75 in good health. Both conserved end residues are part of each CDR3. A D gene is named only where the DNA matches it firmly. Expanded clones get a size class; other rows say once, few or many, or leave the size out.

DNA: TGTGCCAGCAGCTTAAACAGGGCCAAAAACATTCAGTACTTC; CDR3: CASSLNRAKNIQYF; J: TRBJ2-4; V: TRBV11-1; D: .; length: 14; size: few
DNA: TGTGCCACCAGCAGACCTGGACAGGGGGCAAGGAAAAACATTCAGTACTTC; CDR3: CATSRPGQGARKNIQYF; J: TRBJ2-4; V: TRBV15; D: TRBD1; length: 17; size: .
DNA: TGTGCCAGCAGCCCAGGATATAGCAATCAGCCCCAGCATTTT; CDR3: CASSPGYSNQPQHF; J: TRBJ1-5; V: TRBV14; D: .; length: 14; size: .
DNA: TGTGCCAGCGCTAGGAAGAACTCCTACGAGCAGTACTTC; CDR3: CASARKNSYEQYF; J: TRBJ2-7; V: TRBV19; D: .; length: 13; size: .
DNA: TGTGCCAGCAGTCCCCGGGGTGCCCGACAAGAGACCCAGTACTTC; CDR3: CASSPRGARQETQYF; J: TRBJ2-5; V: TRBV28; D: .; length: 15; size: .
DNA: TGTGCCAGCAAGCTGGGGGGACTAGCGGGATTTGAGACCCAGTACTTC; CDR3: CASKLGGLAGFETQYF; J: TRBJ2-5; V: TRBV6-2/TRBV6-3; D: TRBD2; length: 16; size: .
DNA: TGCAGCGTTAGAAGCCGACTAGCGGGAGGCCCACATCGATACAATGAGCAGTACTTC; CDR3: CSVRSRLAGGPHRYNEQYF; J: TRBJ2-7; V: TRBV29-1; D: TRBD2; length: 19; size: few
DNA: TGCGCCAGCAGCCCAGCAGGTTCAGATGCGCAGTATTTT; CDR3: CASSPAGSDAQYF; J: TRBJ2-3; V: TRBV5-1; D: .; length: 13; size: .
DNA: TGTGCCAGCATCACGAGCGGGAGTGATACGCAGTATTTT; CDR3: CASITSGSDTQYF; J: TRBJ2-3; V: TRBV11-1; D: TRBD2; length: 13; size: .
DNA: TGCAGTGCCCTTTCAGGCCAGACGAGCAATCAGCTCCAGCATTTT; CDR3: CSALSGQTSNQLQHF; J: TRBJ1-5; V: TRBV20-1; D: .; length: 15; size: .
DNA: TGCGCCAGCAGCTCACTCCGGGACGGCTCCCACGAGCAGTACTTC; CDR3: CASSSLRDGSHEQYF; J: TRBJ2-7; V: TRBV5-1; D: .; length: 15; size: .
DNA: TGTGCCTGGACCCTCGACTTGGGAGGCTACACCTTC; CDR3: CAWTLDLGGYTF; J: TRBJ1-2; V: TRBV30; D: .; length: 12; size: .
DNA: TGCAGTGCTAGAGATGCGGAGGGGGCTTTCTTT; CDR3: CSARDAEGAFF; J: TRBJ1-1; V: TRBV20-1; D: .; length: 11; size: .
DNA: TGTGCCAGCAGCCTTTTCCAGGGAGCAGGGGAGACCCAGTACTTC; CDR3: CASSLFQGAGETQYF; J: TRBJ2-5; V: TRBV3-1; D: .; length: 15; size: many
DNA: TGTGCCACCCGTACAGGGGAGGGGGCCAACGTCCTGACTTTC; CDR3: CATRTGEGANVLTF; J: TRBJ2-6; V: TRBV15; D: TRBD1; length: 14; size: .
DNA: TGTGCCAGCGCTGACAGGAACTACGAGCAGTACTTC; CDR3: CASADRNYEQYF; J: TRBJ2-7; V: TRBV2; D: .; length: 12; size: .
DNA: TGTGCCAGCAGCCGACGACAGGGTTCGCAAAATCAGCCCCAGCATTTT; CDR3: CASSRRQGSQNQPQHF; J: TRBJ1-5; V: TRBV12-3/TRBV12-4; D: TRBD1; length: 16; size: few
DNA: TGCAGCGCCCGAACCGGCAACACAGATACGCAGTATTTT; CDR3: CSARTGNTDTQYF; J: TRBJ2-3; V: TRBV29-1; D: .; length: 13; size: many
DNA: TGTGCCAGCAGCTTGGCCCCAAGTCTGACCTACGAGCAGTACTTC; CDR3: CASSLAPSLTYEQYF; J: TRBJ2-7; V: TRBV7-2; D: .; length: 15; size: many
DNA: TGTGCCAGCACCACAGGAACTCCTACGATACTGCAGTATTTT; CDR3: CASTTGTPTILQYF; J: TRBJ2-3; V: TRBV28; D: .; length: 14; size: many